This T cell receptor (beta chain) was identified during a study of cytomegalovirus exposure and HLA in healthy donors. This CDR3 is built from 15 residues. Germline assignment: CDR1 SGHRS and CDR2 YFSETQ. V shed 3 bases and J 2 bases; nucleotides not matched to a gene: 6. This clone appeared a few times. Primers: 60 Vbeta forward and 13 Jbeta reverse. Data came from immunoSEQ multiplex PCR; TCRdb stores just in-frame clones and leaves some out. Seen here are under 200,000 clones, roughly 80% observed once, and the top ten hold less than 3%. The source of this sequence is a female donor in good health and CMV-seronegative. The rearrangement joins TRBV5-1 to TRBJ1-1; 8 nucleotides agree with TRBD1. Sequenced sample: PBMCs. The chain's CDR3 is CASSWGDRSNTEAFF. As DNA, the CDR3 is TGCGCCAGCAGCTGGGGGGACAGGAGCAACACTGAAGCTTTCTTT.